This record concerns one TCR beta chain sequence. Antigen specificity is unknown. CDR3 length: 13 amino acids. Between the trimmed V and J ends, which lost 5 bases and 0 bases, there was a span of 7 bases. Germline CDR1 is KGHSH and CDR2 is LQKENI. This sample was taken from a study of early T cells in non-severe SARS-CoV-2 infection. At the level of the study: Unsorted whole blood bulk RNA was sequenced, with unpaired chains.

General study points: Comparison of clonotypes with VDJdb favored anti-spike CD8 responses while missing private and CD4 specificities.

Each cDNA molecule carried a unique molecular identifier. MiXCR, applied by TCRdb to the 5' RACE reads, yields one record per CDR3 protein. This table has about 110,000 distinct CDR3 sequences, around an eighth appearing once. Sequencing input: whole blood. The clonotype was recovered from an adult who was a healthcare worker with PCR-confirmed SARS-CoV-2 infection or an uninfected control (not recorded which). The V and J genes are TRBV18 and TRBJ1-2; D is unresolved. The CDR3: CASSSGANYGYTF. The CDR3 region has the DNA TGTGCCAGCTCATCAGGCGCTAACTATGGCTACACCTTC.